This TCR beta chain appears in the sequencing data of a study of cytomegalovirus exposure and HLA in healthy donors. About the study: Samples from HLA-typed donors yielded approximately 80 million unique TCRs in an early data release. Among 350 to 500 genotyped donors, 80% to 90% fell in the Caucasian-associated ancestry cluster.

Each donor was nominally healthy when sampled (though unrecorded immune exposures were likely). PCR involved 60 Vbeta and 13 Jbeta primers. Sequencing used immunoSEQ multiplex PCR; TCRdb keeps in-frame clones, though not all of them. This table lists about 200,000 clones. The receptor comes from a woman under 40 in good health and CMV-seropositive. The sample taken for sequencing was PBMCs.

The CDR3, as DNA: TGTGCCAGCTCAGCCCAGAACCTGAACACTGAAGCTTTCTTT. Translated, it gives CASSAQNLNTEAFF. The chain joins TRBV18 to TRBJ1-1; D remains unclear. The CDR3 contains 14 residues. V was clipped by 5 bases and J by 0 bases, with 10 bases between them. Germline lookup yields CDR1 KGHSH and CDR2 LQKENI.